This T cell receptor (beta chain) comes out of a study of identical twins. TCRdb reanalysed the 5' RACE reads using MiXCR and keeps one entry per CDR3 protein. The sample records about 240,000 distinct CDR3 sequences, 7.5% being singletons. This clonotype occurred a few times. Its target is not known. Germline CDR1 LNHDA, CDR2 SQIVND (reference sequence). V shed 6 bases and J shed 6 bases, with 11 bases lying between them. The CDR3 is made up of 13 amino acids. Study results and limitations: Out-of-frame alpha sequences common to twins exhibited an excess of low generation probability. Models, which agreed with sharing between unrelated individuals, nonetheless underestimated the out-of-frame TCR alpha sharing seen in monozygotic twins. Abundant beta clonotypes from cord blood had fewer insertions, unlike memory repertoires, which showed none. Without tracking the same donors, conclusions rested on cross-sectional statistical analysis.

The same data also contributed to another study, on yellow fever vaccine responses in identical twins.

The sequenced sample was CD8+ T cells sorted from blood. This clonotype was sampled from a woman aged 18-29 years in good health. The J gene is TRBJ2-2, the V gene TRBV19; a possible D gene is TRBD2 (6 bases). CDR3 sequence reads: CASRAGGSGELFF. The CDR3 DNA reads TGTGCCAGTAGGGCCGGGGGTTCCGGGGAGCTGTTTTTT.